The 13 T cell receptor beta chains given below trace back to one sample, sequenced in a study of human T cells and chemical hapten exposure (dated by TCRdb to about 2021). Preparation of the library involved RACE. Reads for this sample came from a NextSeq 500. TCRdb reprocessed the public reads (quality trimming at Q25 with fastp, clone calling with MiXCR) and kept in-frame beta chains. Each CDR3 protein appears once, grouped with its most common genes and DNA. Across this sample there are just under 350,000 distinct CDR3 sequences, with around 6.9% seen only once. The ten largest make up approximately 8.9% of the sample. The meaning of the sample's time point label: patch test 1, 2 weeks after DPC sensitization. The treatment or condition label of this sample denotes: therapeutic diphenylcyclopropenone sensitization with weekly scalp DPC. Material: whole blood, obtained in connection with sensitization to the hapten diphenylcyclopropenone (DPC). The receptors were sampled from a young woman with alopecia areata. Some clones in this sample may be carry-over from other donors' samples.

This clonotype was seen once. A much bigger clone sits one base away, suggesting this may be a read error. The genes are TRBV11-2 and TRBJ2-7; D gene uncertain. The CDR3 has 13 amino acids. The V and J ends lost 4 bases and 2 bases respectively, with 9 bases between them. Germline V gene lookup returns CDR1 SGHAT and CDR2 FQNNGV. CDR3 sequence (DNA): TGTGCCAGCAGCTCGGTGACGACCTACGAGCAGTACTTC. It codes for CASSSVTTYEQYF. The full variable domain, completed using reference TRBV11-2 and TRBJ2-7, is EAGVAQSPRYKIIEKRQSVAFWCNPISGHATLYWYQQILGQGPKLLIQFQNNGVVDDSQLPKDRFSAERLKGVDSTLKIQPAKLEDSAVYLCASSSVTTYEQYFGPGTRLTVT.

This clonotype showed up just a few times. V gene TRBV18 combines with J gene TRBJ1-2, with 7 bases identical to TRBD1. J lost 8 bases, V lost 3 bases, and 12 bases had no gene match. This CDR3 comprises 15 residues. Germline lookup yields CDR1 KGHSH and CDR2 LQKENI. The CDR3 loop is CASSPLERTGSGYTF. The CDR3 DNA is TGTGCCAGCTCACCGCTTGAAAGGACAGGCTCCGGCTACACCTTC.

There are many counts of this clonotype. A much larger clone lies one base from this, so it may be a read error. The chain has TRBV7-3 and TRBJ2-5, with a weak D call TRBD2 (5 bases). V dropped 4 bases and J dropped 1 base, with 7 bases sitting between them. The CDR3 consists of 13 residues. The germline CDR1 and CDR2 sequences are SGHTA and FQGTGA. The CDR3 DNA reads TGTGCCAGCAGCTCCGGGATCCAAGAGACCCAGTACTTC. Translation: CASSSGIQETQYF.

This clonotype was counted ten times or more. The V call is TRBV29-1, the J call TRBJ2-1; TRBD2 agrees at 13 bases. The CDR3 spans 15 residues. Losses at the gene ends were 6 bases for V and 9 bases for J; bases not matched to a gene: 11. The germline V gene has CDR1 SQVTM and CDR2 ANQGSEA. DNA of the CDR3: TGCAGCGTCGAACGGACTAGCGGGGGCCCGGGTGAGCAGTTCTTC. Its protein product is CSVERTSGGPGEQFF.

Only a few counts were recorded for this clonotype. This rearrangement joins TRBV7-2 to TRBJ1-3; TRBD1 agrees at 8 bases. The length of the CDR3 is 14 residues. Losses at the gene ends were 5 bases for V and 7 bases for J; bases not matched to a gene: 7. Germline values: CDR1 SGHTA, CDR2 FQGNSA. CDR3 nucleotide sequence: TGTGCCAGCAGCCCAGGACAGGGTTTTAACACCATATATTTT. Translating gives CASSPGQGFNTIYF.

This clonotype turned up a few times. V and J are TRBV5-6 and TRBJ2-3; a possible D gene is TRBD2 (7 bases). Trimming left V 5 bases short and J 2 bases short, with 15 bases between. The CDR3 runs 15 residues. Germline-derived CDR1 and CDR2 are SGHDT and YYEEEE. The CDR3 here is CASSHGGRATDTQYF. CDR3 DNA: TGTGCCAGCAGTCACGGGGGGCGCGCCACAGATACGCAGTATTTT. The variable domain in full, with the rest retrieved from reference TRBV5-6 and TRBJ2-3, is DAGVTQSPTHLIKTRGQQVTLRCSPKSGHDTVSWYQQALGQGPQFIFQYYEEEERQRGNFPDRFSGHQFPNYSSELNVNALLLGDSALYLCASSHGGRATDTQYFGPGTRLTVL.

This clonotype has ten or more counts. The V and J genes are TRBV3-1 and TRBJ2-1, with D possibly matching TRBD1 (5 bases). This CDR3 contains 14 residues. Trimming cost V 6 bases and J 5 bases, with 14 bases left between them. From germline, CDR1 is LGHDT and CDR2 YNNKEL (reference sequence). CDR3 in DNA: TGTGCCAGCAGAACCGACAGTAACAACAATGAGCAGTTCTTC. Translating it yields CASRTDSNNNEQFF.

The chain couples TRBV12-3 or TRBV12-4 to TRBJ1-5, with D hard to call. Between the trimmed V and J ends, which lost 1 base and 5 bases, there was a span of 9 bases. The CDR3 is 14 amino acids. DNA for the CDR3: TGTGCCAGCAGTTTAGTAGGGAGCTATCAGCCCCAGCATTTT. It is translated as CASSLVGSYQPQHF.

This clonotype has more than one count but fewer than ten. The V call is TRBV3-1, the J call TRBJ1-5; 7 bases map to TRBD1. There are 15 residues in the CDR3. The J segment lost 4 bases and the V segment lost 0 bases, leaving 3 bases of the junction unmatched. The germline V gene has CDR1 LGHDT and CDR2 YNNKEL (reference sequence). This CDR3 reads CASSQDRDRNQPQHF. For the CDR3, the DNA is TGTGCCAGCAGCCAAGATAGGGACAGAAATCAGCCCCAGCATTTT.

This clonotype was seen ten or more times. The chain joins TRBV5-4 to TRBJ2-5; D remains unclear. Germline CDR1 SGHNT, CDR2 YYREEE (reference sequence). The V gene lost 1 base and the J gene lost 2 bases, with 6 bases spanning the gap. This CDR3 has 13 residues. The CDR3 is CASSLNQQETQYF. The CDR3 DNA sequence: TGTGCCAGCAGCTTGAACCAACAAGAGACCCAGTACTTC.

This clonotype was found many times. V is TRBV5-8 and J is TRBJ2-7, with TRBD1 matching over 8 bases. V lost 1 base to trimming and J lost 4 bases; unmatched junction nucleotides: 13. The V gene's germline CDR1 is SGHTS and CDR2 YDEGEE. There are 17 residues in the CDR3. This CDR3 reads CASSLRQGANVGYEQYF. The CDR3 nucleotides read TGTGCCAGCAGCTTGCGGCAGGGGGCGAACGTGGGGTACGAGCAGTACTTC.

This clonotype came up a few times. The V and J genes are TRBV4-2 and TRBJ1-3; the D gene is possibly TRBD1 (5 bases). The CDR3 has 16 residues. The ends were cut back, 4 bases at V and 0 bases at J, with 13 bases in the middle. Germline lookup yields CDR1 LGHNA and CDR2 YNFKEQ. CDR3 residues: CASSLEDKSSGNTIYF. Here the CDR3 DNA reads TGTGCCAGCAGCCTTGAGGACAAGAGCTCTGGAAACACCATATATTTT.

This clonotype was detected a few times. V is TRBV20-1 and J is TRBJ2-7; TRBD2 matches 13 bases. Germline CDR1 DFQATT, CDR2 SNEGSKA (reference sequence). This CDR3 is built from 14 residues. Germline trimming cut 5 bases from V and 2 bases from J; bases unmatched to any gene: 3. The CDR3 DNA is TGCAGTGCTGGACTAGCGGGGGACACCTACGAGCAGTACTTC. Protein: CSAGLAGDTYEQYF.